The 3 T cell receptor beta chains presented below share a single source sample, sequenced in a study of blood T cell repertoires in COVID-19. The assay was immunoSEQ multiplex PCR, and TCRdb's table has in-frame clones only and misses some. The data contain about 250,000 clones, approximately 90% of them seen just once; the ten biggest clones take up 15% to 17%. Sequenced material: PBMCs or T cells enriched from blood (not recorded which). These receptor sequences come from a man aged 18 to 29 who had recovered from COVID-19.

The chain employs TRBV5-6 and TRBJ1-4; TRBD1 matches 7 bases. CDR1 and CDR2 from the germline V gene are SGHDT and YYEEEE. V was clipped by 0 bases and J by 4 bases; unmatched bases: 6. The length of the CDR3 is 16 residues. CDR3: CASSLGTGQYNEKLFF. Written as DNA, the CDR3 is TGTGCCAGCAGCTTGGGTACGGGACAGTATAATGAAAAACTGTTTTTT.

This clone came up many times. V is TRBV12-5 and J is TRBJ2-1, with D perhaps matching TRBD2 (5 bases). The CDR3 runs 17 residues. The V gene lost 4 bases and the J gene lost 0 bases, with 16 bases spanning the gap. CDR1 LGHNT and CDR2 FRNRAP come from the germline V gene. The CDR3 bases are TGTGCTAGTGGTTCAGGCGGGTTTCTTAGCTCCTACAATGAGCAGTTCTTC. Encoded protein: CASGSGGFLSSYNEQFF.

This clone was seen more than once but under ten times. The J gene is TRBJ1-3, the V gene TRBV29-1; 7 bases line up with TRBD1. Trimming took 7 bases from V and 2 from J; bases not matched to a gene: 5. Germline CDR1 SQVTM, CDR2 ANQGSEA. The CDR3 covers 13 residues. In nucleotides, the CDR3 is TGCAGCGCAGGTGGGACAGCTGGAAACACCATATATTTT. It codes for CSAGGTAGNTIYF.